Presented here are 20 T cell receptor beta chains from one specimen sequenced in a study of blood T cell repertoires in COVID-19 (dated by TCRdb to about 2020). Library creation used the immunoSEQ multiplex PCR assay. Drawn from immuneACCESS, this table holds only the in-frame rearrangements with V and J called that TCRdb kept. Clones are partly lost; checked studies trace under half to an unresolved V gene and leave the rest unexplained. The sample contains over 200,000 clones, around four fifths of them found a single time. In total, the top ten clones hold around 8.8% of the sample. Sequences were obtained from PBMCs or T cells enriched from blood (not recorded which). These receptors came from a man aged 35 to 55 who had recovered from COVID-19.

The chain combines TRBV2 with TRBJ2-2; a possible D gene is TRBD2 (7 bases). The CDR3 has 14 residues. V was pared by 10 bases and J by 4 bases, with 16 bases between. CDR1 and CDR2 from the germline V gene are SNHLY and FYNNEI. CDR3 DNA: TGTGCCATCCCCCGGGGGGCGGTCACCGGGGAGCTGTTTTTT. Encoded protein: CAIPRGAVTGELFF.

The gene calls are TRBV4-1 and TRBJ1-3; no firm D call. CDR1 MGHRA and CDR2 YSYEKL come from the germline V gene. With 2 bases removed from V and 7 bases from J, the gap between germline ends came to 18 bases. The CDR3 runs to 16 residues. For the CDR3, the DNA is TGCGCCAGCAGCCAAACGACTAGAATAGACCAGAACACCATATATTTT. Translation: CASSQTTRIDQNTIYF.

The chain has TRBV6-5 and TRBJ1-2, with TRBD1 identical over 9 bases. There are 14 residues in the CDR3. CDR1 MNHEY and CDR2 SVGAGI come from the germline V gene. The ends lost 7 bases at V and 8 bases at J; junction bases unmatched: 11. In DNA form, the CDR3 reads TGTGCCAGCACACAGGGGGCGCTGGGGACCGGCTACACCTTC. The encoded protein is CASTQGALGTGYTF.

V is TRBV4-1 and J is TRBJ1-3; D is unclear. Germline V gives CDR1 MGHRA, CDR2 YSYEKL. V lost 4 bases, J lost 3 bases, and 7 bases lay in between. This CDR3 has 13 amino acids. The CDR3 is CASSRFYGNTIYF. The CDR3 DNA reads TGCGCCAGCAGCCGGTTCTATGGAAACACCATATATTTT.

V usage is TRBV18 and J usage is TRBJ1-3, with a weak D call TRBD1 (6 bases). This CDR3 is 18 amino acids long. CDR1 KGHSH and CDR2 LQKENI come from the germline V gene. Trimming pared 6 bases from V and 0 bases from J, leaving 21 bases between. CDR3 sequence: CASSPIGGGESSGNTIYF. As DNA, the CDR3 is TGTGCCAGCTCCCCAATTGGGGGCGGTGAGAGCTCTGGAAACACCATATATTTT.

The rearrangement links TRBV5-1 to TRBJ2-2; 7 bases match TRBD1. Trimming removed 6 bases from V and 7 bases from J; junction bases left unmatched: 12. CDR3 length equals 15 residues. Per germline, CDR1 SGHRS and CDR2 YFSETQ. The CDR3 region has the DNA TGCGCCAGCAAGGTTGAGACAGGGACCGGCGGGGAGCTGTTTTTT. This translates into CASKVETGTGGELFF.

The chain joins TRBV27 to TRBJ2-1, with D possibly matching TRBD2 (6 bases). This CDR3 spans 15 amino acids. V lost 0 bases, J lost 6 bases, and 12 bases lay in between. The V gene's germline CDR1 is MNHEY and CDR2 SMNVEV (reference sequence). The CDR3 reads CASSLSRAGGNEQFF. CDR3 DNA sequence: TGTGCCAGCAGTTTATCAAGGGCCGGGGGCAATGAGCAGTTCTTC.

This chain uses TRBV4-1 with TRBJ2-7; 9 bases align to TRBD2. Germline trimming cut 4 bases from V and 4 bases from J; bases unmatched to any gene: 11. This CDR3 comprises 16 residues. Germline V gene sequence: CDR1 MGHRA, CDR2 YSYEKL. The CDR3 region has the DNA TGCGCCAGCAGCCCCGCCACGGCTAGCGGGGAGTACGAGCAGTACTTC. Its protein is CASSPATASGEYEQYF.

The genes are TRBV6-5 and TRBJ2-5; no clear D gene. Trimming pared 5 bases from V and 2 bases from J, leaving 9 bases between. The CDR3 sequence is 13 residues long. Germline V gives CDR1 MNHEY, CDR2 SVGAGI. CDR3 loop: CASSLTVQETQYF. As DNA, the CDR3 is TGTGCCAGCAGTCTAACGGTTCAAGAGACCCAGTACTTC.

V usage is TRBV10-3 and J usage is TRBJ1-3; D perhaps matches TRBD1 (5 bases). The CDR3 is 12 residues long. With 6 bases removed from V and 3 bases from J, the gap between germline ends came to 6 bases. The germline V gene has CDR1 ENHRY and CDR2 SYGVKD. CDR3 protein: CAISGGGNTIYF. The CDR3 nucleotides read TGTGCCATCAGCGGGGGTGGAAACACCATATATTTT.

The J gene is TRBJ1-1, the V gene TRBV28; a weak D match, TRBD1 (6 bases). The CDR3 runs 15 residues. Germline V gives CDR1 MDHEN, CDR2 SYDVKM. Trimming removed 7 bases from V and 1 base from J, with 16 bases in between. CDR3 region: CASTVSTGRNTEAFF. DNA for the CDR3: TGTGCCAGCACCGTATCGACAGGACGGAACACTGAAGCTTTCTTT.

This sequence joins TRBV5-5 and TRBJ2-1; TRBD2 matches 11 bases. CDR1 is SGHKS and CDR2 is YYEKEE in the germline V gene (reference sequence). V dropped 5 bases and J dropped 4; count of bases not matched to a gene: 5. The CDR3 has 15 residues. The CDR3 loop is CASSSTSGIYNEQFF. CDR3 DNA sequence: TGTGCCAGCAGTTCGACTAGCGGGATATACAATGAGCAGTTCTTC.

This clone was seen only once. The chain uses TRBV3-1 (or the pseudogene TRBV3-2) and TRBJ1-2, with 7 bases identical to TRBD1. With V trimmed by 3 bases and J by 8 bases, 12 bases remained unmatched. This CDR3 is 15 amino acids long. Germline CDR1 is LGHDT and CDR2 is YNNKEL (reference sequence). In DNA, the CDR3 is TGTGCCAGCAGCCATACAGGGGTCGCAACTATGGGCTACACCTTC. Residues: CASSHTGVATMGYTF.

The chain uses TRBV3-1 (or the pseudogene TRBV3-2) and TRBJ2-1; 7 bases are shared with TRBD2. The V and J ends lost 5 bases and 6 bases, in that order; junction bases with no gene match: 10. Germline values: CDR1 LGHDT, CDR2 YNNKEL (reference sequence). This CDR3 region has 15 residues. CDR3 in amino acids: CASSEGRGEFNEQFF. DNA of the CDR3: TGTGCCAGCAGCGAGGGGAGGGGCGAATTCAATGAGCAGTTCTTC.

For the CDR3, the DNA is TGTGCCAGTACATTTTCTGGGAGCTCCTACAATGAGCAGTTCTTC. As protein: CASTFSGSSYNEQFF. This sequence joins TRBV19 and TRBJ2-1; tentative D call: TRBD2 (5 bases). This CDR3 is built from 15 residues. The germline V gene has CDR1 LNHDA and CDR2 SQIVND (reference sequence). V lost 7 bases to trimming and J lost 0 bases, with 13 bases between them.

V is TRBV23-1 and J is TRBJ2-7; 9 nucleotides align to TRBD1. TRBV23-1 falls under the ORF class, with uncertain function. V shed 5 bases and J 5 bases; nucleotides not matched to a gene: 4. The CDR3 is 13 amino acids. In DNA, the CDR3 is TGCGCCAGCAGTATGGGACAGGGAGACGAGCAGTACTTC. As protein: CASSMGQGDEQYF.

This clone was recorded a few times. The CDR3 spells CASSPPGSGRAGELFF. The CDR3 nucleotides are TGTGCCAGCAGCCCCCCGGGGAGCGGGCGGGCGGGGGAGCTGTTTTTT. The chain links TRBV9 to TRBJ2-2, with D perhaps TRBD2 (6 bases). CDR1 SGDLS and CDR2 YYNGEE come from the germline V gene. Deletions cut 4 bases from V and 8 bases from J, with 21 bases between. The CDR3 loop spans 16 amino acids.

V and J are TRBV7-9 and TRBJ1-3; possibly TRBD1 for D (6 bases). V lost 10 bases to trimming and J lost 0 bases, with 16 bases between them. The CDR3 runs to 15 residues. The germline V gene encodes CDR1 SEHNR and CDR2 FQNEAQ (reference sequence). The CDR3 loop reads CATRGMHSSGNTIYF. In nucleotides, the CDR3 is TGTGCCACAAGGGGGATGCACAGCTCTGGAAACACCATATATTTT.

Points on this clone: The junction departs from germline at one end; a sequencing error may be responsible. The chain carries TRBV7-2 and TRBJ2-5, with 12 bases matching TRBD2. Germline V gives CDR1 SGHTA, CDR2 FQGNSA. This CDR3 is built from 15 residues. The chain's CDR3 is CASSLAGGLGETQYF. The CDR3 DNA sequence: TGTGCCAGCAGCCTAGCGGGGGGGCTCGGGGAGACCCAGTACTTC.

V and J are TRBV6-4 and TRBJ2-1, with TRBD2 identical over 12 bases. V shed 6 bases and J 1 base; nucleotides not matched to a gene: 4. The CDR3 totals 16 residues. Looked up from germline, CDR1 is MRHNA and CDR2 is SNTAGT. This chain's CDR3 is CASSRGTSGSYNEQFF. CDR3 bases: TGTGCCAGCAGCAGAGGGACTAGCGGGTCCTACAATGAGCAGTTCTTC.